This entry concerns a single TCR beta chain. Its antigen remains undetermined. No base-level quality is on record; no much larger clone is a single base apart. The sample comes from a study of shared clonotypes between healthy human individuals (TCRdb year 2020). In terms of the full investigation: A couple of women and a few men aged 18 to 49 years were included in the cohort. To increase sequencing depth and limit assay-specific biases, TCR repertoire library preparation and sequencing were carried out by different laboratories using diverse techniques. The study deeply sequenced blood TCR repertoires of about 5 healthy adults to estimate repertoire size and the extent of clonotype sharing between individuals. Each donor's leukapheresis produced roughly between about 0.8 and 8.9 billion PBMCs.

Using the deep immunoSEQ assay, multiplex PCR amplified TCR CDR3 regions from genomic DNA. For each cell subset, the extracted genomic DNA was distributed evenly across all wells of several immunoSEQ 96-well plates, and each plate served as one replicate. For unsorted PBMC, each replicate PCR was loaded with approximately 300 ng genomic DNA, equivalent to about 33,000 T cell genomes. Ten immunoSEQ deep assay plates were used to sequence unsorted PBMC genomic DNA. Purified libraries were quantified with a Qubit 3.0 fluorometer, sized on a Bioanalyzer 2100, and re-quantified with the KAPA Library Quantification kit. Each immunoSEQ 96-well plate was sequenced on its own single-read 150-cycle Illumina NextSeq 550 flow cell. The study's own analysis went as follows. Because only junctional sequences without quality scores were contained in the immunoSEQ output, filtering matching that applied to full-length reads could not be performed. To assign V/J genes and CDR3, sequences were annotated against IMGT germline references using PyIR, a Python wrapper for IgBLAST v1.9. Reads were removed for weak V/J assignments (E-value above 1e-6), missing CDR3, stop codons, out-of-frame junctions, or ambiguous translated residues. V3J clonotypes were defined as sequences sharing the same inferred V gene, J gene, and CDR3 amino acid sequence. To compute the percentage overlap between repertoires, the number of shared unique clonotypes was divided by the size of the smaller repertoire. RTK rarefaction, the Chao1 estimator, and Recon v2.1 estimates of unobserved clonotypes were used to assess repertoire richness. This immuneACCESS table, as held by TCRdb, lists in-frame sequences with V and J called but not all clones. Of the missing ones, under half trace to an unresolved V gene in checked studies; the others have no known cause. V and J calls plus clone size are reproduced from that table; the DNA served to infer D and trimming. The sample table records about 490,000 clones; 79% of these occur just once. The ten largest clones capture about 12% of the sample.

The donors were healthy, HIV-negative adults with no recently reported acute infections or vaccinations. Every donor was a Caucasian adult residing in Nashville, Tennessee, USA. In the unsorted samples, 70 million to 90 million PBMCs were counted, and genomic DNA was extracted using the QIAamp DNA Blood Mini kit. Blood was collected by leukapheresis, and PBMCs were isolated by Ficoll-Histopaque density gradient centrifugation and then cryopreserved in liquid nitrogen vapor phase. The full study reports these points: Based on pairwise subsampling, the degree of clonotype sharing among donors was expected to be affected by sequencing depth. Because the study included a small number of donors, the genetic and exposure-history diversity represented was limited. Only blood was sampled, and tissue TCR repertoires likely differ from those in blood.

Including the terminal cysteine and phenylalanine, the CDR3 comprises 16 residues. Kept here is only the CDR3 DNA, which spans 48 bases and is read in frame from base 1. V is trimmed back by 1 base and J by 8 bases, and the junction contains 8 bases that no gene match accounts for. The germline V gene sets CDR1 to SGHRS and CDR2 to YFSETQ. What was sequenced was PBMCs. The chain is assembled from TRBV5-1 and TRBJ2-1; TRBD2 matches 11 bases in the middle. The sequence derives from a woman in her thirties or forties in good health. Some clones in this sample may be carry-over from other donors' samples. The CDR3 protein: CASSLYPSGRLYEQFF. DNA sequence: TGCGCCAGCAGCTTGTACCCTAGCGGGAGGTTGTATGAGCAGTTCTTC.